This record covers a single T cell receptor beta chain. This sample was included in a study of blood T cell repertoires in COVID-19. As processed by the authors: From reference gene primer amplification, estimates of nucleated cell counts were derived. The table came from immunoSEQ multiplex PCR; TCRdb's copy has only in-frame clones and leaves some out. Clonal size and the V and J genes are those of that table, whereas D and trimming came from the DNA. The sample yields roughly 90,000 clones, roughly 79% seen once. The germline V gene has CDR1 SGHDN and CDR2 FVKESK. This CDR3 contains 13 residues. Trimming left V 8 bases short and J 6 bases short, with 13 bases between.

The sequenced material came from peripheral blood. J is TRBJ2-2 and V is TRBV14, with D possibly being TRBD1 (6 bases). The sequence derives from a human donor in a cohort sampled during active COVID-19. The CDR3 is CASSLNRAGELFF. For the CDR3, the DNA is TGTGCCAGCTCACTCAACAGGGCCGGGGAGCTGTTTTTT.